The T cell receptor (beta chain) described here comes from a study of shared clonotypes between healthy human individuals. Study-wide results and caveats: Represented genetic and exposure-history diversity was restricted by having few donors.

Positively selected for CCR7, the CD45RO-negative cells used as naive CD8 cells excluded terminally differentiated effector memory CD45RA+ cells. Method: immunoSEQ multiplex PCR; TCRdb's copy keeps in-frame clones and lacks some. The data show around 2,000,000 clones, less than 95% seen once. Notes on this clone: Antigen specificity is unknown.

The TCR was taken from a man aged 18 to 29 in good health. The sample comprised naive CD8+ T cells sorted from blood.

In DNA form, the CDR3 reads TGTGCCAGCAGTGCAAAGCTAGCCAAAAACATTCAGTACTTC. It translates to CASSAKLAKNIQYF. The chain uses TRBV13 and TRBJ2-4; D is undetermined. The germline V gene encodes CDR1 PRHDT and CDR2 FYEKMQ (reference sequence). This CDR3 spans 14 amino acids. Trimming took off 6 bases at V and 0 bases at J, with 9 bases between the two ends.